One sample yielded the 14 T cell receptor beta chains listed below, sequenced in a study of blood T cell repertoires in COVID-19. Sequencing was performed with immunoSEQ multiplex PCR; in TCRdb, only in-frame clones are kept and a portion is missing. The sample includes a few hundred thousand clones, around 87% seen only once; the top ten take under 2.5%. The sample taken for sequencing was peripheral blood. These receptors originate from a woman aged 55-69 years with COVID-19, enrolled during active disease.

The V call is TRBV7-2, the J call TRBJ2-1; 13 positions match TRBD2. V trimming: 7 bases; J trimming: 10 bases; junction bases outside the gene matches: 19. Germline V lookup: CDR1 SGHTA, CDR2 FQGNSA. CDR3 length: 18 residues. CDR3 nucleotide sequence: TGTGCCAGCACCCCCATATCGGGACTAGCGGGGAAAACAGTCGAGCAGTTCTTC. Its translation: CASTPISGLAGKTVEQFF.

The CDR3 region is CASSSGTGGLYEQYF. The CDR3 nucleotides read TGTGCCAGCAGTTCCGGGACAGGGGGATTATACGAGCAGTACTTC. The genes are TRBV6-5 and TRBJ2-7, with TRBD1 matching over 11 bases. This CDR3 is 15 amino acids long. V was pared by 4 bases and J by 4 bases, with 6 bases of the junction left unmatched. Germline CDR1 is MNHEY and CDR2 is SVGAGI.

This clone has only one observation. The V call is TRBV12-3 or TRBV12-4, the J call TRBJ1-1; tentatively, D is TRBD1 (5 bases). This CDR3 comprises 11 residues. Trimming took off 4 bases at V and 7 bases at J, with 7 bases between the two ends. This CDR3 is CASSYRGEAFF. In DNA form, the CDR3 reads TGTGCCAGCAGTTATAGGGGTGAAGCTTTCTTT.

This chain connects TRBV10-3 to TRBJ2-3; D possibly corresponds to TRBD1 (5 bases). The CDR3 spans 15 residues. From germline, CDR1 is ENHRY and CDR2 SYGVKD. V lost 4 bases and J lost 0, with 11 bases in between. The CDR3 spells CAISVETASTDTQYF. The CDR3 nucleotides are TGTGCCATCAGTGTTGAGACAGCTAGCACAGATACGCAGTATTTT.

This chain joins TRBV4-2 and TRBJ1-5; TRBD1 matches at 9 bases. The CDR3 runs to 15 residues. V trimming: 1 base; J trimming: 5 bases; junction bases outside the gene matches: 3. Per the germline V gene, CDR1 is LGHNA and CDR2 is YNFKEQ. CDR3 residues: CASSQAGQGDQPQHF. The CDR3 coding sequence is TGTGCCAGCAGCCAAGCGGGACAGGGTGATCAGCCCCAGCATTTT.

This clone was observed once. The CDR3 region has the DNA TGTGCCAGCAGTAGCGGGTCAGTTGGATTGAATGAAAAACTGTTTTTT. It encodes CASSSGSVGLNEKLFF. V usage is TRBV2 and J usage is TRBJ1-4, with D unresolved. This CDR3 is 16 amino acids long. In germline, CDR1 is SNHLY, CDR2 FYNNEI. Trimming pared 5 bases from V and 5 bases from J, leaving 18 bases between.

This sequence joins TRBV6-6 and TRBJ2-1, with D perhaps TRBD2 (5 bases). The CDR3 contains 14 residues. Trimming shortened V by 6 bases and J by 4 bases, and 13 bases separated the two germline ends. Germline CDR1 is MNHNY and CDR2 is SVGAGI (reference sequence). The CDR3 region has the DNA TGTGCCAGCAGGCCCCCAGCGGATTACAATGAGCAGTTCTTC. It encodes CASRPPADYNEQFF.

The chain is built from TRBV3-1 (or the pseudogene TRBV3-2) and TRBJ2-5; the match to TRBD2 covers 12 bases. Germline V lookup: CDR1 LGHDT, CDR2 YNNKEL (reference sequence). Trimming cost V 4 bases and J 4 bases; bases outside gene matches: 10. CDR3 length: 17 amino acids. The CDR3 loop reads CASSRGPTSGGRETQYF. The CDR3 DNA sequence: TGTGCCAGCAGCCGGGGCCCGACTAGCGGGGGACGAGAGACCCAGTACTTC.

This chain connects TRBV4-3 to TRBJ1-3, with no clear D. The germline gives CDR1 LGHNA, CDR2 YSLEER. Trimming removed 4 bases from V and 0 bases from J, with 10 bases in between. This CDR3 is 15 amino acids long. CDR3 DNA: TGCGCCAGCAGCCCACAGCTACTCTCTGGAAACACCATATATTTT. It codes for CASSPQLLSGNTIYF.

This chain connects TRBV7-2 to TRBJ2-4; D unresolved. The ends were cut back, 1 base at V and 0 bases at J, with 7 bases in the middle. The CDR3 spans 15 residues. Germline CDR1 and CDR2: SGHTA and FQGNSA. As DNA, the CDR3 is TGTGCCAGCAGCTTAGAAAGCCTAGCCAAAAACATTCAGTACTTC. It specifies CASSLESLAKNIQYF.

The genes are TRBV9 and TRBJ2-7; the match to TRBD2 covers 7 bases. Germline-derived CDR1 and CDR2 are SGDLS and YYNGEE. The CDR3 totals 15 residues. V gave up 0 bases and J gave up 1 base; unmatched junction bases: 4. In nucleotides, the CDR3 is TGTGCCAGCAGCGTAGCGGCGGGGGAGTCCTACGAGCAGTACTTC. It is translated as CASSVAAGESYEQYF.

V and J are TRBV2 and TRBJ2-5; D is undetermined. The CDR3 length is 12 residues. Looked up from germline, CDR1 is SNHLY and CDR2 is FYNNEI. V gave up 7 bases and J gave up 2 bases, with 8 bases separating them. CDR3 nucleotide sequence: TGTGCCAGCAACTTCGGGCAAGAGACCCAGTACTTC. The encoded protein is CASNFGQETQYF.

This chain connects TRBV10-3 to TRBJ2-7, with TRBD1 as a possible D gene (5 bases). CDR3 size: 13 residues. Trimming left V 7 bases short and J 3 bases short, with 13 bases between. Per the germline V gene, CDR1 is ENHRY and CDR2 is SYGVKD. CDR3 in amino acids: CAITEGQIYEQYF. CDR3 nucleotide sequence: TGTGCCATCACCGAAGGACAAATCTACGAGCAGTACTTC.

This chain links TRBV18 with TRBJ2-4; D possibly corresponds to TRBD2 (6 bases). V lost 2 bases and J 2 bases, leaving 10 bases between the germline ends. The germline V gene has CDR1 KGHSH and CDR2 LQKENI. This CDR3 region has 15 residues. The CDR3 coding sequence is TGTGCCAGCTCACCATCAGGGAGGTCCAAAAACATTCAGTACTTC. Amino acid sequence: CASSPSGRSKNIQYF.